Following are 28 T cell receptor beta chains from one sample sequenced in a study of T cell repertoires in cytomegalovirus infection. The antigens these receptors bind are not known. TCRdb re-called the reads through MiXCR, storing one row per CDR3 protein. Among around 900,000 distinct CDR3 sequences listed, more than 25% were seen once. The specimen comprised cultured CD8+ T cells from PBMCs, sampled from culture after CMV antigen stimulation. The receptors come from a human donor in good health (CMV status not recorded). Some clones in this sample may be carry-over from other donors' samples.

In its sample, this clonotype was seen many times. The CDR3 region has the DNA TGTGCCAGCAGCCCGAGACAGCAATCCGGGGAGCTGTTTTTT. It translates to CASSPRQQSGELFF. The rearrangement uses TRBV7-6 and TRBJ2-2; the D gene is possibly TRBD1 (5 bases). The CDR3 is 14 residues long. Trimming left V 5 bases short and J 6 bases short, with 13 bases between. CDR1 is SGHVS, CDR2 FNYEAQ, per germline.

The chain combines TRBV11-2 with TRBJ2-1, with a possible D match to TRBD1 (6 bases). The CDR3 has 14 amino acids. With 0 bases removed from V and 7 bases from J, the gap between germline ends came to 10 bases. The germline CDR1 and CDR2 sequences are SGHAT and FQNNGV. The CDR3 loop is CASSLDNRANEQFF. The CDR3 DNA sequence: TGTGCCAGCAGCTTAGATAACAGGGCAAATGAGCAGTTCTTC.

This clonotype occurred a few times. CDR3 loop: CASSARGGYTF. In nucleotides, the CDR3 is TGTGCCAGCAGCGCCAGGGGCGGCTACACCTTC. The gene calls are TRBV9 and TRBJ1-2, with TRBD1 as a possible D gene (6 bases). The CDR3 extends over 11 amino acids. V lost 3 bases, J lost 8 bases, and 8 bases lay in between. Germline V gene lookup returns CDR1 SGDLS and CDR2 YYNGEE. Complete variable domain (other parts from reference TRBV9 and TRBJ1-2): DSGVTQTPKHLITATGQRVTLRCSPRSGDLSVYWYQQSLDQGLQFLIQYYNGEERAKGNILERFSAQQFPDLHSELNLSSLELGDSALYFCASSARGGYTFGSGTRLTVV.

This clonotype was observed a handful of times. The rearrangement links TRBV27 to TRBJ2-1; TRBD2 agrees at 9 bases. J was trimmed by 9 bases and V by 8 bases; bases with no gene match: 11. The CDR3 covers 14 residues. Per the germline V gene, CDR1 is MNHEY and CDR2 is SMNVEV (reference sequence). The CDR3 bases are TGTGCCAGCGCCGTAGCTAGCGGGGTGATTGAGCAGTTCTTC. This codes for CASAVASGVIEQFF.

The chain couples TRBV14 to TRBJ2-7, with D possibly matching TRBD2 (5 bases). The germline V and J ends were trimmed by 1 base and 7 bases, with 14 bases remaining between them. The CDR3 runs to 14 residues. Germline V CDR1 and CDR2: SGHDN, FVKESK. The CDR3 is CASSQGRLYGEQYV. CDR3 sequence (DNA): TGTGCCAGCAGCCAAGGCCGACTATACGGGGAGCAGTACGTC.

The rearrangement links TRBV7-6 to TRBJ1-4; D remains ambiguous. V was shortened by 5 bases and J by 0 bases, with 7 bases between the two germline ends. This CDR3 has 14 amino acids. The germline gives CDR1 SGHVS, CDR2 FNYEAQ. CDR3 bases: TGTGCCAGCAGCACAGAAGCAACTAATGAAAAACTGTTTTTT. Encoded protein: CASSTEATNEKLFF.

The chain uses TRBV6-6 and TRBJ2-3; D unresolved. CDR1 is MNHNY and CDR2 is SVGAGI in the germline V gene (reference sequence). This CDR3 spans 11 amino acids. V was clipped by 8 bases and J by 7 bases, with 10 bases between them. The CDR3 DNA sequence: TGTGCCAGCTTTTTTATAAATACGCAGTATTTT. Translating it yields CASFFINTQYF.

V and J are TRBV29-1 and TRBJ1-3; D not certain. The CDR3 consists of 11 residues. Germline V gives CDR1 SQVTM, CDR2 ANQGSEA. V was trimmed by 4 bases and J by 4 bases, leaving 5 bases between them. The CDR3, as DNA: TGCAGCGTTGGGTCCGGAAACACCATATATTTT. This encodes CSVGSGNTIYF. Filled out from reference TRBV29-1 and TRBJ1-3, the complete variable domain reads SAVISQKPSRDICQRGTSLTIQCQVDSQVTMMFWYRQQPGQSLTLIATANQGSEATYESGFVIDKFPISRPNLTFSTLTVSNMSPEDSSIYLCSVGSGNTIYFGEGSWLTVV.

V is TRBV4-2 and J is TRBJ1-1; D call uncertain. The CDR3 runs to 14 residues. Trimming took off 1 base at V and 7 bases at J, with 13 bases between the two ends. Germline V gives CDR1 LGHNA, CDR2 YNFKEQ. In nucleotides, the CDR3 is TGTGCCAGCAGCCAAGGCCAGGTAGGAGTTGAAGCTTTCTTT. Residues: CASSQGQVGVEAFF.

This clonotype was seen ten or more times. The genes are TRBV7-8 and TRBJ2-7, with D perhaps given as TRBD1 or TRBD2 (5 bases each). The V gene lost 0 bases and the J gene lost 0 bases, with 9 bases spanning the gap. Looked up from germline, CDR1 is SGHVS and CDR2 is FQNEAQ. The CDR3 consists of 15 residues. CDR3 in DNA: TGTGCCAGCAGCTTAGCGGGGGATTCCTCCTACGAGCAGTACTTC. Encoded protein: CASSLAGDSSYEQYF.

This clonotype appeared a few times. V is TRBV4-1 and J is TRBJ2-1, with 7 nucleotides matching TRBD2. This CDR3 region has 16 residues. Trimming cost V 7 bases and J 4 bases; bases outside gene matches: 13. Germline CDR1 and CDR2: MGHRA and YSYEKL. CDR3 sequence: CASKSGGGEPYNEQFF. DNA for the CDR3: TGCGCCAGCAAGTCTGGGGGGGGAGAACCTTACAATGAGCAGTTCTTC.

For the CDR3, the DNA is TGTGCCAGCAGTTTTTGGACAGGGGGGAGCGCCGGGGAGCTGTTTTTT. It encodes CASSFWTGGSAGELFF. The chain uses TRBV27 and TRBJ2-2; 10 bases agree with TRBD1. Germline-derived CDR1 and CDR2 are MNHEY and SMNVEV (reference sequence). V shed 3 bases, J shed 6 bases, and the junction held 7 bases outside the gene matches. CDR3 length: 16 residues.

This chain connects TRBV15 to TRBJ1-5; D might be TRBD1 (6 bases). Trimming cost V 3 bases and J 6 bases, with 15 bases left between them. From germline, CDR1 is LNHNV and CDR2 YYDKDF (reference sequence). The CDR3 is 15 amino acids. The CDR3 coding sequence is TGTGCCACCAGCAGTGAAGGGGGTTTAGGTCAGCCCCAGCATTTT. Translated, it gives CATSSEGGLGQPQHF. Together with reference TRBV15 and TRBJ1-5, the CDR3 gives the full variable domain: DAMVIQNPRYQVTQFGKPVTLSCSQTLNHNVMYWYQQKSSQAPKLLFHYYDKDFNNEADTPDNFQSRRPNTSFCFLDIRSPGLGDTAMYLCATSSEGGLGQPQHFGDGTRLSIL.

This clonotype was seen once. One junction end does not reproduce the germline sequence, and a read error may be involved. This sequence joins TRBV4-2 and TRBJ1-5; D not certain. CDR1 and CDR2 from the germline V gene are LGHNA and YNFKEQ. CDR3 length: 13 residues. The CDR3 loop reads CVSSPMGNQPQHF. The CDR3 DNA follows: TGTGTCAGCAGCCCGATGGGGAATCAGCCCCAGCATTTT.

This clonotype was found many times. The CDR3: CASSFGTGDMDEQFF. The DNA of the CDR3 is TGTGCCAGCAGCTTTGGGACAGGTGATATGGATGAGCAGTTCTTC. The chain employs TRBV11-3 and TRBJ2-1, with 8 bases that match TRBD1. CDR3 length equals 15 residues. Germline V gene lookup returns CDR1 SGHNT and CDR2 YENEEA. J gave up 8 bases and V 3 bases, and 9 bases lay outside the gene matches.

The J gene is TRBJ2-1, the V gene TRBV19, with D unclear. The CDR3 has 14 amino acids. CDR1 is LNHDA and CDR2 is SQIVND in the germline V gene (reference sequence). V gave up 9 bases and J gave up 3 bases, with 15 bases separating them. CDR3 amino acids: CASSLRSFYNEQFF. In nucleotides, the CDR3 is TGTGCCAGCTCCCTGAGGAGTTTCTACAATGAGCAGTTCTTC.

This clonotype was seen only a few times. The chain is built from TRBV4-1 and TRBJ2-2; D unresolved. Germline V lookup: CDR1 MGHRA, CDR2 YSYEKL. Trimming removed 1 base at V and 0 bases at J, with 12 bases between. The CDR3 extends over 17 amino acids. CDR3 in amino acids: CASSQGNKGPNTGELFF. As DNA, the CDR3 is TGCGCCAGCAGCCAAGGGAATAAGGGCCCGAACACCGGGGAGCTGTTTTTT.

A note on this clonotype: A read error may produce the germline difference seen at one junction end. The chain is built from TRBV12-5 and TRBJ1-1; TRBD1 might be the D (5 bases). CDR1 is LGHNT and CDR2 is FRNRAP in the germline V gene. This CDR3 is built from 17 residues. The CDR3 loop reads CAIGLRGGLTMNTEAFF. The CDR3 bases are TGTGCTATTGGTTTGCGGGGCGGACTAACTATGAACACTGAAGCTTTCTTT.

The CDR3 here is CASSPGTGGWNTEAFF. CDR3 DNA sequence: TGTGCCAGCAGCCCCGGGACAGGGGGATGGAACACTGAAGCTTTCTTT. The V gene is TRBV7-9, the J gene TRBJ1-1; 11 bases are a match to TRBD1. The V segment lost 5 bases and the J segment 1 base; nucleotides outside the gene matches: 6. Per germline, CDR1 SEHNR and CDR2 FQNEAQ (reference sequence). The CDR3 is made up of 16 amino acids.

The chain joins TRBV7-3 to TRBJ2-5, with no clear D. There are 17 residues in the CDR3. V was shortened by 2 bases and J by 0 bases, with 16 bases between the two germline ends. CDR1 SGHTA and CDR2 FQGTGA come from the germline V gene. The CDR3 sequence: CASSLSLSNVYQETQYF. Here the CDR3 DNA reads TGTGCCAGCAGCTTATCGTTGAGCAATGTTTACCAAGAGACCCAGTACTTC.

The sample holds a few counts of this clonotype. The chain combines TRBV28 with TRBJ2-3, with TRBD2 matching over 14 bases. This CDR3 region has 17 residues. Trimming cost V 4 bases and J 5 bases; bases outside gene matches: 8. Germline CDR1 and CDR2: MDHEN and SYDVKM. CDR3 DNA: TGTGCCAGCAGTTCGATGACTAGCGGGGGGGTCGGAGATACGCAGTATTTT. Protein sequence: CASSSMTSGGVGDTQYF.

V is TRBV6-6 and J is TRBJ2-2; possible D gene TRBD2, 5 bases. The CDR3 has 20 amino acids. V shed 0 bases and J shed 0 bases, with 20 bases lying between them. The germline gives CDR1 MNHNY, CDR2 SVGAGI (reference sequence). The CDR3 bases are TGTGCCAGCAGTTACTCGCGCGACCCGAAGAGGGTCGCGAACACCGGGGAGCTGTTTTTT. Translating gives CASSYSRDPKRVANTGELFF.

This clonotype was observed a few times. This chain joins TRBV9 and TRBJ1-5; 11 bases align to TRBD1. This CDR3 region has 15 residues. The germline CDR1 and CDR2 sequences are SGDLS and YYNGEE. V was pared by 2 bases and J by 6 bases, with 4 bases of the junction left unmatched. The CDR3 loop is CASSVGTGGTQPQHF. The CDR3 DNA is TGTGCCAGCAGCGTGGGGACAGGGGGAACTCAGCCCCAGCATTTT.

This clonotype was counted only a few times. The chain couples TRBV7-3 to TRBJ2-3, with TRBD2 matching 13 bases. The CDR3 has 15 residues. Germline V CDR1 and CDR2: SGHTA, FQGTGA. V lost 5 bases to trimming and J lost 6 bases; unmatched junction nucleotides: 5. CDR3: CASSQPGLAGDTQYF. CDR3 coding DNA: TGTGCCAGCAGCCAACCGGGACTAGCGGGGGATACGCAGTATTTT.

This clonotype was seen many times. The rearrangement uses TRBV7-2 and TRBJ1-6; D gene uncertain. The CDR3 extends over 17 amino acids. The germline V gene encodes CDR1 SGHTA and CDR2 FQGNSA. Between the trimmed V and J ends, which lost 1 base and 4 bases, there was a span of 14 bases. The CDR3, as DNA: TGTGCCAGCAGCTTAGGTGTAGAACAGCTATATAATTCACCCCTCCACTTT. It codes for CASSLGVEQLYNSPLHF.

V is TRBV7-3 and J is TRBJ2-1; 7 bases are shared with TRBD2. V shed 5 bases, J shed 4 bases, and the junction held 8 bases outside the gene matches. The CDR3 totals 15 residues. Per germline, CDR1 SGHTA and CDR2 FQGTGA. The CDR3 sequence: CASSPWGGEYNEQFF. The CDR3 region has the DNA TGTGCCAGCAGCCCATGGGGGGGGGAGTACAATGAGCAGTTCTTC.

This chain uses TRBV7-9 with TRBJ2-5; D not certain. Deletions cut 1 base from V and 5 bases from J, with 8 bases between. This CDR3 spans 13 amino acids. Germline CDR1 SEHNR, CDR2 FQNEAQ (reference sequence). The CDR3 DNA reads TGTGCCAGCAGCTTAGAGATCCGGGAGACCCAGTACTTC. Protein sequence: CASSLEIRETQYF.

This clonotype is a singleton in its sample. In nucleotides, the CDR3 is TGTGCCAGCAGCCCAGGACGGGTAGGGCAGTACGTC. Translating gives CASSPGRVGQYV. The chain employs TRBV6-2 or TRBV6-3 and TRBJ2-7; no reliable D call. Trimming removed 6 bases from V and 9 bases from J, with 15 bases in between. The CDR3 sequence is 12 residues long. Germline CDR1 MNHEY, CDR2 SVGEGT.